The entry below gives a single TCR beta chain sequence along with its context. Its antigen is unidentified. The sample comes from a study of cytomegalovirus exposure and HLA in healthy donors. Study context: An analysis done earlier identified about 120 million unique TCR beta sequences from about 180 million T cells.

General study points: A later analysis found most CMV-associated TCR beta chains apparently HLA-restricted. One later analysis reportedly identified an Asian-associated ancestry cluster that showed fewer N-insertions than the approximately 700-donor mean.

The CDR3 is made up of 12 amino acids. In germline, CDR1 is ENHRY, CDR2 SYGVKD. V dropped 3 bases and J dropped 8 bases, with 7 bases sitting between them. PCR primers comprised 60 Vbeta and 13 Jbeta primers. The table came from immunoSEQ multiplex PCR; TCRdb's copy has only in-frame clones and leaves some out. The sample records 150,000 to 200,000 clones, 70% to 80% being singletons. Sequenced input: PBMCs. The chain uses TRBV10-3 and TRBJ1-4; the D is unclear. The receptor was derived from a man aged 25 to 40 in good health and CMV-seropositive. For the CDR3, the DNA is TGTGCCATCAGTGATACAGAAGAAAAACTGTTTTTT. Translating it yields CAISDTEEKLFF.